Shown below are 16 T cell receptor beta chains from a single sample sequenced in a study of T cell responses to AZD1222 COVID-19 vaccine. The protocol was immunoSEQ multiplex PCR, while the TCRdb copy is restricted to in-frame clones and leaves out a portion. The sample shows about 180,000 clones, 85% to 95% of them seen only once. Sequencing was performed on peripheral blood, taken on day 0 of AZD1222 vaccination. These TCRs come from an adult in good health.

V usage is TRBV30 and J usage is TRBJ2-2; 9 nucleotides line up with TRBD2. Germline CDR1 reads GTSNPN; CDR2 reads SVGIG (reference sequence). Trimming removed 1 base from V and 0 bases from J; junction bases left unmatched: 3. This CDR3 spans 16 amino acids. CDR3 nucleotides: TGTGCCTGGAGTGGCGGGAGGGCAACGAACACCGGGGAGCTGTTTTTT. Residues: CAWSGGRATNTGELFF.

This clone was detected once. The CDR3 DNA sequence: TGTGCCAGCAGTTTTAGCGGGAGGGCTCCGAACACCGGGGAGCTGTTTTTT. Translation: CASSFSGRAPNTGELFF. The J gene is TRBJ2-2, the V gene TRBV27, with 11 bases that match TRBD2. Germline lookup yields CDR1 MNHEY and CDR2 SMNVEV (reference sequence). The CDR3 is 17 amino acids. The V and J ends lost 3 bases and 0 bases, in that order; junction bases with no gene match: 3.

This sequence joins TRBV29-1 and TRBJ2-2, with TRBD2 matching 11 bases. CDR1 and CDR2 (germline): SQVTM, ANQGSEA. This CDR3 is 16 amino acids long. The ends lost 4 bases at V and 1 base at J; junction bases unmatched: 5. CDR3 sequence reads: CSVAGGTSGNTGELFF. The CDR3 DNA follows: TGCAGCGTTGCGGGCGGGACTAGCGGGAACACCGGGGAGCTGTTTTTT.

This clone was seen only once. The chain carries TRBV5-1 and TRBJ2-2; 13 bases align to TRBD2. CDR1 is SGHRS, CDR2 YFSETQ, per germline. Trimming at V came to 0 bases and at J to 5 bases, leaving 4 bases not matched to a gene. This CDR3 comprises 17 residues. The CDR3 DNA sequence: TGCGCCAGCAGCTTGGGGACTAGCGGGAGTCAAACCGGGGAGCTGTTTTTT. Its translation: CASSLGTSGSQTGELFF.

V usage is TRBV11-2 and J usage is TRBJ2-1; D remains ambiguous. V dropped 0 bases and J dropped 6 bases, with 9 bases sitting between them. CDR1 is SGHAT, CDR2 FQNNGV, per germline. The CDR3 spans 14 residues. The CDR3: CASSLDRLGNEQFF. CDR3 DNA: TGTGCCAGCAGCTTAGATCGGTTAGGCAATGAGCAGTTCTTC.

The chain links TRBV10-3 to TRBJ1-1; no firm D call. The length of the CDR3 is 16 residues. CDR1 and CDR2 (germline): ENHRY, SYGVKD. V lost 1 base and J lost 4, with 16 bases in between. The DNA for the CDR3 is TGTGCCATCAGTGAGTTCGGCCCGGATCAGACCACTGAAGCTTTCTTT. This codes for CAISEFGPDQTTEAFF.

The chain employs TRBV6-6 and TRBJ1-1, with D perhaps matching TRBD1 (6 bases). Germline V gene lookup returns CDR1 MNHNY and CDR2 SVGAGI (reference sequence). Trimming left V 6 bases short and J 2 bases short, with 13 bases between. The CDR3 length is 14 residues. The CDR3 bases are TGTGCCAGCAGCCTACAGGGCTATAACACTGAAGCTTTCTTT. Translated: CASSLQGYNTEAFF.

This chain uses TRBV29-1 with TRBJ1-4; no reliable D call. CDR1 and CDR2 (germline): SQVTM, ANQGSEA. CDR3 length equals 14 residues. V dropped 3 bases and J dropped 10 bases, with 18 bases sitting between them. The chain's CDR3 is CSVEELSGAAKLFF. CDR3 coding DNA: TGCAGCGTTGAGGAACTAAGTGGCGCCGCAAAACTGTTTTTT.

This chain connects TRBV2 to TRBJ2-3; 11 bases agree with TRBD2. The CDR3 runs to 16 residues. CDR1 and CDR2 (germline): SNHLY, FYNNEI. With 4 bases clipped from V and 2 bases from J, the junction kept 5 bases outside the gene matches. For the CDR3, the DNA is TGTGCCAGCAGTGCCGGGACTAGCGGATTCACAGATACGCAGTATTTT. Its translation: CASSAGTSGFTDTQYF. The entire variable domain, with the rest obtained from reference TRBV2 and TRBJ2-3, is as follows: EPEVTQTPSHQVTQMGQEVILRCVPISNHLYFYWYRQILGQKVEFLVSFYNNEISEKSEIFDDQFSVERPDGSNFTLKIRSTKLEDSAMYFCASSAGTSGFTDTQYFGPGTRLTVL.

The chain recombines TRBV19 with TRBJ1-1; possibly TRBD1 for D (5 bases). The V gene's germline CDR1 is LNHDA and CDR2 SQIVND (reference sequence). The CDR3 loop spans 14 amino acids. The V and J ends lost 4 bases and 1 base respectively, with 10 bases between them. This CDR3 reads CASSRVGGNTEAFF. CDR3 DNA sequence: TGTGCCAGTAGTAGGGTCGGGGGGAACACTGAAGCTTTCTTT. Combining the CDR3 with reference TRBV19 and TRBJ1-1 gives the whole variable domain DGGITQSPKYLFRKEGQNVTLSCEQNLNHDAMYWYRQDPGQGLRLIYYSQIVNDFQKGDIAEGYSVSREKKESFPLTVTSAQKNPTAFYLCASSRVGGNTEAFFGQGTRLTVV.

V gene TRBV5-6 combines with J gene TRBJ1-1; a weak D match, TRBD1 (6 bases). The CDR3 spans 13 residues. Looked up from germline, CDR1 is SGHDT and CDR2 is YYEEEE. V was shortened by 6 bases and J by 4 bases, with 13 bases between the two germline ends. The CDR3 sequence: CASTAWDTTEAFF. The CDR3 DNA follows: TGTGCCAGCACCGCCTGGGACACCACTGAAGCTTTCTTT.

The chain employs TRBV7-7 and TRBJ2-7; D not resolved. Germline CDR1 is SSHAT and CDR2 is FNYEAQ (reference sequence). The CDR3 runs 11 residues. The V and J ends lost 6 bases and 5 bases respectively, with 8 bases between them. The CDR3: CASSKRNEQYF. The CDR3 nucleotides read TGTGCCAGCAGTAAAAGGAACGAGCAGTACTTC.

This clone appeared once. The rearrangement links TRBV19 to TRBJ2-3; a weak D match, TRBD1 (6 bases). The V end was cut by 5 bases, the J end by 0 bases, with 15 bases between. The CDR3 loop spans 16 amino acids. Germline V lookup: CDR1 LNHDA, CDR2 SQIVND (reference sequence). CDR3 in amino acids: CASSSRDTISTDTQYF. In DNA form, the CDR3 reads TGTGCCAGTAGTTCCCGGGACACCATAAGCACAGATACGCAGTATTTT. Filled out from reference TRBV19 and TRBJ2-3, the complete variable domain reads DGGITQSPKYLFRKEGQNVTLSCEQNLNHDAMYWYRQDPGQGLRLIYYSQIVNDFQKGDIAEGYSVSREKKESFPLTVTSAQKNPTAFYLCASSSRDTISTDTQYFGPGTRLTVL.

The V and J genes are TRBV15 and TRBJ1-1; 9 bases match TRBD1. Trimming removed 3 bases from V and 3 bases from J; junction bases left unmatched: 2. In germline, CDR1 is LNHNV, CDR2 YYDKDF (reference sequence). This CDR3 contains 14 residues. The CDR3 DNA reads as TGTGCCACCAGCAGGGGACAGGGCCACACTGAAGCTTTCTTT. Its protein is CATSRGQGHTEAFF.

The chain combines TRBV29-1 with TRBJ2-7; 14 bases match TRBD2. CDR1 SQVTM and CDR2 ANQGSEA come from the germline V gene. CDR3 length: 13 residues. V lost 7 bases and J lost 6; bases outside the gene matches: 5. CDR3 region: CSGGLAGGLEQYF. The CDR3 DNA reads TGCAGCGGAGGACTAGCGGGAGGTCTCGAGCAGTACTTC.

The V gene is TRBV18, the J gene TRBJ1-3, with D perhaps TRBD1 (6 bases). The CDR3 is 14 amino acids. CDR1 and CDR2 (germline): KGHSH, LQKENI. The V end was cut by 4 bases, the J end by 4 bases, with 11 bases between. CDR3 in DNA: TGTGCCAGCTCACGAGCCGGGACAGGAAACACCATATATTTT. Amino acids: CASSRAGTGNTIYF.